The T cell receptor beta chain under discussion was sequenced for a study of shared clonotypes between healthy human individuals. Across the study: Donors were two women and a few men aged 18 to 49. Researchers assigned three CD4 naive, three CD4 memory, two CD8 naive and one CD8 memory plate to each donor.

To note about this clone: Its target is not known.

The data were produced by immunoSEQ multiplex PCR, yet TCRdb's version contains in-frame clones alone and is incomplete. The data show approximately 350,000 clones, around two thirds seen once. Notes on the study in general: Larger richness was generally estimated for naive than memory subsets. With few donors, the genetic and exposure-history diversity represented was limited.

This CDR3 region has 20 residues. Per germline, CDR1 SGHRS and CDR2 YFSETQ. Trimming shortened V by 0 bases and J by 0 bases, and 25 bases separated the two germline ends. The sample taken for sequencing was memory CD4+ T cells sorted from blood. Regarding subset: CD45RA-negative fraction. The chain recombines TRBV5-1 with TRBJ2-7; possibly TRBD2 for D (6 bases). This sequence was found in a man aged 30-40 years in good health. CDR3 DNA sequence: TGCGCCAGCAGCTTGGATCCGGGCGGGGATTACCAAAAGAACTCCTACGAGCAGTACTTC. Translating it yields CASSLDPGGDYQKNSYEQYF.